This is a list of T cell receptor beta chains from one sample in a study of cytotoxic CD8 clonotypes in ibrutinib-treated CLL. Assay: immunoSEQ multiplex PCR; the TCRdb copy retains only in-frame clones and omits some. The sample carries fewer than 35,000 clones, almost 70% recorded once. The sample in question was PBMCs, obtained before ibrutinib treatment. Every receptor here comes from a human donor with chronic lymphocytic leukemia. Both conserved end residues are part of each CDR3. The order of the fields is D gene, clone size, V gene, J gene, CDR3 protein, CDR3 DNA. D genes are given only for firm matches. Part of the rows lack a size; the others show once, few, many or a class for expanded clones.

TRBD1	-	TRBV18	TRBJ1-2	CASSPVLVQGDWNLGYGYTF	TGTGCCAGCTCACCAGTCTTGGTACAGGGGGATTGGAATCTTGGCTATGGCTACACCTTC
-	-	TRBV4-2	TRBJ2-7	CASSQTTGVSLTYEQYF	TGTGCCAGCAGCCAAACGACGGGAGTCAGCCTGACCTACGAGCAGTACTTC
-	-	TRBV9	TRBJ1-3	CASSVALTNSGNTIYF	TGTGCCAGCAGCGTAGCACTTACCAACTCTGGAAACACCATATATTTT
-	-	TRBV7-3	TRBJ2-3	CASSLSPSGTDTQYF	TGTGCCAGCAGCTTAAGTCCTAGCGGCACAGATACGCAGTATTTT
TRBD1	-	TRBV28	TRBJ2-7	CASKGTGVTGEQYF	TGTGCCAGTAAAGGGACAGGAGTTACGGGCGAGCAGTACTTC
-	-	TRBV4-1	TRBJ2-3	CASTPVTERTVDTQYF	TGCGCCAGCACCCCCGTCACAGAACGGACGGTGGATACGCAGTATTTT
TRBD1	-	TRBV18	TRBJ1-1	CASSDRANTEAFF	TGTGCCAGCTCAGACAGGGCGAACACTGAAGCTTTCTTT
-	once	TRBV10-1	TRBJ2-7	CASRPLYEQYF	TGCGCCAGCAGGCCGCTCTACGAGCAGTACTTC
-	-	TRBV6-4	TRBJ2-3	CASSDRVTDTQYF	TGTGCCAGCAGTGACAGGGTCACAGATACGCAGTATTTT
-	once	TRBV5-1	TRBJ1-2	CASSPEGLNYGYTF	TGCGCCAGCAGCCCCGAAGGGCTGAACTATGGCTACACCTTC
TRBD1	-	TRBV27	TRBJ1-5	CASSLDRGTQPQHF	TGTGCCAGCAGTTTAGACAGGGGAACGCAGCCCCAGCATTTT
TRBD1	few	TRBV11-2	TRBJ1-1	CASSETGGNTEAFF	TGTGCCAGCAGCGAAACAGGGGGAAACACTGAAGCTTTCTTT
-	-	TRBV2	TRBJ1-1	CASSEYRYLNTEAFF	TGTGCCAGCAGTGAATATAGATACCTGAACACTGAAGCTTTCTTT
TRBD2	-	TRBV5-1	TRBJ2-3	CASSLTSGGSTDTQYF	TGCGCCAGCAGCTTAACTAGCGGGGGTAGCACAGATACGCAGTATTTT
-	once	TRBV11-2	TRBJ1-1	CASSFGTAMNTEAFF	TGTGCCAGCAGCTTTGGGACGGCTATGAACACTGAAGCTTTCTTT
-	-	TRBV5-6	TRBJ1-1	CASSYGVNTEAFF	TGTGCCAGCAGCTACGGGGTAAACACTGAAGCTTTCTTT
-	-	TRBV6-4	TRBJ2-3	CASSDIVGTQYF	TGTGCCAGCAGTGACATCGTCGGTACGCAGTATTTT
-	-	TRBV14	TRBJ1-2	CASSPFSGLGEYGYTF	TGTGCCAGCAGCCCCTTTTCAGGGTTGGGGGAGTATGGCTACACCTTC
TRBD1	-	TRBV7-9	TRBJ1-4	CASSTRGQGNILTNEKLFF	TGTGCCAGCAGCACTAGGGGACAGGGAAACATCCTGACTAATGAAAAACTGTTTTTT
-	-	TRBV2	TRBJ1-1	CASTGQGMNTEAFF	TGTGCCAGCACGGGTCAGGGGATGAACACTGAAGCTTTCTTT